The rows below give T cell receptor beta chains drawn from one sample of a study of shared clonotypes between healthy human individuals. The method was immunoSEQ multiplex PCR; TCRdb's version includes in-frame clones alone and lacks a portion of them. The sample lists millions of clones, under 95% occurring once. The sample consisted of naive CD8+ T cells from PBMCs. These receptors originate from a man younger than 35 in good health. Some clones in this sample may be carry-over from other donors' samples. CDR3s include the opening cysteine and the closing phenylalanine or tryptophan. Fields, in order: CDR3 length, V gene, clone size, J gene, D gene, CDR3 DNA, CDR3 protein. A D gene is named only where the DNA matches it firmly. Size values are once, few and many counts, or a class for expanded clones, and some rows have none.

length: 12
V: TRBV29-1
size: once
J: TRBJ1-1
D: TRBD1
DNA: TGCAGCGCTGGTGAGGGGGCGAGGGAAGCTTTCTTT
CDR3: CSAGEGAREAFF

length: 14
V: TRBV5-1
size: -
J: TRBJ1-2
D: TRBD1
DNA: TGCGCCAGCAGTTTGGGGACAGGGGGCCATGGCTACACCTTC
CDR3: CASSLGTGGHGYTF

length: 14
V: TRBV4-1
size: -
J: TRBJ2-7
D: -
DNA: TGCGCCAGCAGCCAAGTTGGGGCGAGGCCCGAGCAGTACTTC
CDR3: CASSQVGARPEQYF

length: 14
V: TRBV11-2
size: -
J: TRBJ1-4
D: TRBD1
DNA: TGTGCCAGCAGCTTTTCCGGGACAGGGGAAAAACTGTTTTTT
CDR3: CASSFSGTGEKLFF

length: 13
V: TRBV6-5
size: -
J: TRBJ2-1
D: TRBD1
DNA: TGTGCCAGCAGTTACGGGGACAGGGGTGAGCAGTTCTTC
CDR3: CASSYGDRGEQFF

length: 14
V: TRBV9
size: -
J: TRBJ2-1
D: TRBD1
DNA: TGTGCCAGCAGCGTGACAGGGAACGACAATGAGCAGTTCTTC
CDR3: CASSVTGNDNEQFF

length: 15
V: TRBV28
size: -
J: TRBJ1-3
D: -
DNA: TGTGCCAGCAGTTTACGAGGGTTTTCTGGAAACACCATATATTTT
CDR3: CASSLRGFSGNTIYF

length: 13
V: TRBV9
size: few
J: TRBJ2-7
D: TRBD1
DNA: TGTGCCAGCAGCGTCAGGACAGGGAACGAGCAGTACTTC
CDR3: CASSVRTGNEQYF

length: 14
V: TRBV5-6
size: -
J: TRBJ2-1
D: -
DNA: TGTGCCAGCAGCTGGGGGACTCCTCAAAATGAGCAGTTCTTC
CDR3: CASSWGTPQNEQFF

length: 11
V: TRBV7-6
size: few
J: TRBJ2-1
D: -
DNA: TGTGCCAGCAGCTTAGGCAATGAGCAGTTCTTC
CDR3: CASSLGNEQFF

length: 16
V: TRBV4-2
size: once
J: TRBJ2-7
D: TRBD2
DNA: TGTGCCAGCAGCCGGGAAGGACTAGCGGAGACCTACGAGCAGTACTTC
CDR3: CASSREGLAETYEQYF

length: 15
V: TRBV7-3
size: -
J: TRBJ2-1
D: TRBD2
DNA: TGTGCCAGCAGCCCGCTAGCGGGAGGGTACAATGAGCAGTTCTTC
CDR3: CASSPLAGGYNEQFF